The present entry profiles one TCR beta chain with its context. The antigen remains undetermined. These data belong to a study of post-analysis software for immune sequencing data. Study at large: The disease courses covered relapsing-remitting, secondary progressive and progressive-relapsing multiple sclerosis.

Presence of unique molecular identifiers characterized the TCR beta cDNA libraries. Input amounts of about 0.85 to 10 million T cells were used. These gave approximately 500,000 cDNA molecules, so each molecule approximated one T cell. TCRdb re-called the PCR reads with MiXCR, one entry per CDR3 protein. The table includes about 770,000 distinct CDR3 sequences, under 60% detected once. V shed 4 bases and J shed 11 bases, with 12 bases lying between them. CDR3 length: 12 residues. Germline V gene data show CDR1 as SGHNT and CDR2 as YYREEE (reference sequence). Study-wide results and caveats: Compared with controls, patients had more of about 5 TRBV segments, including TRBV5-6, TRBV5-1 and TRBV20-1. Compared with controls, patients showed significantly lower normalized Chao1 diversity. F measure clustering grouped samples strongly by preparation batch.

The sample comprised blood. The TCR was taken from a girl under 18 with multiple sclerosis. The chain joins TRBV5-4 to TRBJ1-4; D ambiguous. This CDR3 reads CASSLDVGKLFF. In DNA, the CDR3 is TGTGCCAGCAGCCTAGACGTCGGGAAACTGTTTTTT.